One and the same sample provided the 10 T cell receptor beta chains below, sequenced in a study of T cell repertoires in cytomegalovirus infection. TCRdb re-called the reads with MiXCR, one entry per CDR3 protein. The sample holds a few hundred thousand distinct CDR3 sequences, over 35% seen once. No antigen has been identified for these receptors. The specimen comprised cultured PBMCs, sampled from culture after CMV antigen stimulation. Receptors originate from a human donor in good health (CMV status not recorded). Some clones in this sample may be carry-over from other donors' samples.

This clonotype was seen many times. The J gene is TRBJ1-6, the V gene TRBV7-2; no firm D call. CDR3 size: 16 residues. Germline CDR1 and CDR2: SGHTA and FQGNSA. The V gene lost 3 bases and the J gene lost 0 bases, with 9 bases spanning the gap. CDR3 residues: CASSLTTSSYNSPLHF. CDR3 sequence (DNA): TGTGCCAGCAGCTTGACAACGAGCTCCTATAATTCACCCCTCCACTTT.

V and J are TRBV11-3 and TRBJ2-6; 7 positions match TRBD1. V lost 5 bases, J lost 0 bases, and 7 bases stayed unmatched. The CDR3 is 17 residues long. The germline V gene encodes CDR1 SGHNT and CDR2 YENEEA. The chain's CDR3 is CASSGRDSYSGANVLTF. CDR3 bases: TGTGCCAGCAGCGGACGGGACAGCTACTCTGGGGCCAACGTCCTGACTTTC.

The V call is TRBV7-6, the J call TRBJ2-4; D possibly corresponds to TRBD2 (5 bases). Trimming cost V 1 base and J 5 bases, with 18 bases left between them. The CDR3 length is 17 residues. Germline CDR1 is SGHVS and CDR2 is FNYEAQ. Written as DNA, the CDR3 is TGTGCCAGCAGCTTAGGATTTGAGGGAGCAAACCAAAACATTCAGTACTTC. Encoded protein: CASSLGFEGANQNIQYF.

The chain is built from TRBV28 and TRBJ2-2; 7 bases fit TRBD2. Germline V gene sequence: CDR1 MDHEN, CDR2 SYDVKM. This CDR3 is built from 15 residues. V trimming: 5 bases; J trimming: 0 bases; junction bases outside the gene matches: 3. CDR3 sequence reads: CASSDGLANTGELFF. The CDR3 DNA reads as TGTGCCAGCAGTGACGGACTAGCGAACACCGGGGAGCTGTTTTTT.

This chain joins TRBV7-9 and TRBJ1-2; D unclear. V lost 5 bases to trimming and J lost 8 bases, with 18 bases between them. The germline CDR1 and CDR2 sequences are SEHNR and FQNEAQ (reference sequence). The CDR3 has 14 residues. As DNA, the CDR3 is TGTGCCAGCAGCCCACGGACCCTGGAGAAAGGCTACACCTTC. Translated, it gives CASSPRTLEKGYTF.

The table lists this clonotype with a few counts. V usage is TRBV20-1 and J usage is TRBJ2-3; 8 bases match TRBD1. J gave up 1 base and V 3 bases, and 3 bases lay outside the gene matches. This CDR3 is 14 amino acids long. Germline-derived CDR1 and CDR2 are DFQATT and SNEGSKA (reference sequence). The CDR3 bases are TGCAGTGCTAGGGACAGGGTGGGCACAGATACGCAGTATTTT. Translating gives CSARDRVGTDTQYF.

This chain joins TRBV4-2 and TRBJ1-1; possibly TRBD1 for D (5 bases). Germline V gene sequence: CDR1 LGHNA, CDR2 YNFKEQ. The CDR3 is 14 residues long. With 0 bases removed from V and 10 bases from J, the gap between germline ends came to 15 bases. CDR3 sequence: CASSQDGRATAAFF. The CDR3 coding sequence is TGTGCCAGCAGCCAAGATGGCAGGGCTACGGCAGCTTTCTTT.

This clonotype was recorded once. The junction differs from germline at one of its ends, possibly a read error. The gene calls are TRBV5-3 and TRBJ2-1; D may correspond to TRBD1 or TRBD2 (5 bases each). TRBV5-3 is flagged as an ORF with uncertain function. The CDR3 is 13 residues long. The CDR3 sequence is CASSLGVEREQFF. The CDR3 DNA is TGTGCCAGCAGCTTGGGGGTAGAGCGTGAGCAGTTCTTC.

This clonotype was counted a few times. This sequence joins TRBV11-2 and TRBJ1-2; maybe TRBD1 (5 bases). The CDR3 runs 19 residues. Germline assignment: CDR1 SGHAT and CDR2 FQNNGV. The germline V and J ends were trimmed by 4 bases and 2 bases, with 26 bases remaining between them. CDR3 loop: CASSSLSRPRKAGNYGYTF. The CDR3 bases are TGTGCCAGCAGCTCCTTGTCGAGACCGAGAAAAGCAGGGAACTATGGCTACACCTTC.

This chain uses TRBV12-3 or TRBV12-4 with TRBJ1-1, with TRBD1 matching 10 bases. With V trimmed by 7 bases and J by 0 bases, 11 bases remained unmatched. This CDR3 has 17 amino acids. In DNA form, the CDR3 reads TGTGCCAGCACCCAGACAGGGGGCGTCGGTCTGAACACTGAAGCTTTCTTT. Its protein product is CASTQTGGVGLNTEAFF.